What follows is one T cell receptor (beta chain) and its context. This entry is derived from a study of blood T cell repertoires in COVID-19. The V gene lost 2 bases and the J gene lost 6 bases, with 14 bases spanning the gap. CDR3 length equals 15 residues. Germline-derived CDR1 and CDR2 are SGHRS and YFSETQ. The method was immunoSEQ multiplex PCR; TCRdb's version includes in-frame clones alone and lacks a portion of them. The table lists about 250,000 clones, about 89% of them singletons, with around 1.5% in the top ten. The rearrangement joins TRBV5-1 to TRBJ2-2; D unresolved. The TCR comes from a woman aged 60 to 75 who had recovered from COVID-19. The sequenced sample consisted of peripheral blood. CDR3 region: CASSLRSRLSGELFF. CDR3 nucleotide sequence: TGCGCCAGCAGCTTAAGGTCGAGACTGTCCGGGGAGCTGTTTTTT.